The sample holds one count of the clone carrying this TCR beta chain. This sample is drawn from a study of control samples from healthy donors and cancer patients. Trimming cost V 4 bases and J 4 bases, with 16 bases left between them. Germline values: CDR1 SNHLY, CDR2 FYNNEI. The CDR3 is 15 residues long. Only in-frame clones appear in the TCRdb table, and some are missing; sequencing was by immunoSEQ multiplex PCR. The data hold more than 15,000 clones, with 88% observed a single time. Sequenced material: PBMCs. The chain recombines TRBV2 with TRBJ1-2; D is perhaps TRBD1 (6 bases). The receptor's source is an older woman with head and neck cancer. The CDR3 is CASSVDNRDFYGYTF. CDR3 sequence (DNA): TGTGCCAGCAGTGTCGATAACAGGGATTTCTATGGCTACACCTTC.